A single sample is the source of the 20 T cell receptor beta chains below, sequenced in a study of T cell responses to AZD1222 COVID-19 vaccine. Sequenced by immunoSEQ multiplex PCR; TCRdb stores in-frame clones only, minus some. This sample has 170,000 or so clones; over 75% occur once, and the top ten carry approximately 3%. This specimen was peripheral blood, taken on day 0 of AZD1222 vaccination. The receptors were gathered from an adult in good health.

V and J are TRBV6-4 and TRBJ2-2; 8 bases match TRBD2. V shed 3 bases and J 7 bases; nucleotides not matched to a gene: 4. Germline values: CDR1 MRHNA, CDR2 SNTAGT. The CDR3 spans 14 residues. CDR3 DNA: TGTGCCAGCAGTGAAGGACTAGCCGGCGGGGAGCTGTTTTTT. Protein product: CASSEGLAGGELFF.

V is TRBV30 and J is TRBJ1-4, with D unclear. Germline loops: CDR1 GTSNPN, CDR2 SVGIG (reference sequence). V lost 0 bases to trimming and J lost 4 bases, with 15 bases between them. This CDR3 is built from 16 residues. CDR3 DNA sequence: TGTGCCTGGAGTGTACCCCCGACCTGGGGTAATGAAAAACTGTTTTTT. Amino acids: CAWSVPPTWGNEKLFF.

For this clone: The DNA is left out, because the CDR3 cannot be placed on it with certainty; the CDR3 is given as TCRdb lists it. The rearrangement uses TRBV21-1 and TRBJ2-7; no DNA check was done on the table's D call, TRBD2. TRBV21-1 is a pseudogene locus. The CDR3 spans 18 residues, counting both ends. The CDR3 spells CASSSRPWGSGAPIAQYF.

The chain joins TRBV6-5 to TRBJ1-1; D is ambiguous. Germline CDR1 and CDR2: MNHEY and SVGAGI. V was trimmed by 8 bases and J by 7 bases, leaving 20 bases between them. This CDR3 region has 14 residues. The chain's CDR3 is CASPAPDCGFEAFF. The DNA for the CDR3 is TGTGCCAGCCCCGCCCCGGACTGTGGCTTTGAAGCTTTCTTT.

The chain links TRBV6-5 to TRBJ1-2; D not resolved. The V and J ends lost 6 bases and 3 bases respectively, with 11 bases between them. The germline gives CDR1 MNHEY, CDR2 SVGAGI. The CDR3 runs 13 residues. Here the CDR3 DNA reads TGTGCCAGCAGCTCCAGGCAATACTATGGCTACACCTTC. It is translated as CASSSRQYYGYTF.

CDR3 nucleotides: TGTGCCAGCAGCTCGGCCCCTCAAGAGGACACTGAAGCTTTCTTT. Translation gives CASSSAPQEDTEAFF. The rearrangement joins TRBV5-4 to TRBJ1-1; no reliable D call. Germline V gives CDR1 SGHNT, CDR2 YYREEE (reference sequence). This CDR3 region has 15 residues. V lost 3 bases, J lost 3 bases, and 15 bases lay in between.

V usage is TRBV4-3 and J usage is TRBJ2-5, with 10 bases lining up with TRBD2. The CDR3 spans 17 residues. J was trimmed by 3 bases and V by 3 bases; bases with no gene match: 10. CDR1 is LGHNA and CDR2 is YSLEER in the germline V gene. The CDR3 protein is CASSQTRWLAGEETQYF. CDR3 coding DNA: TGCGCCAGCAGCCAGACCCGTTGGCTAGCGGGGGAAGAGACCCAGTACTTC.

This rearrangement joins TRBV30 to TRBJ2-1, with 11 nucleotides matching TRBD2. Trimming cost V 3 bases and J 5 bases; bases outside gene matches: 6. CDR3 size: 15 residues. Per germline, CDR1 GTSNPN and CDR2 SVGIG (reference sequence). CDR3 DNA sequence: TGTGCCTGGAGGGCCGGGACTAGCGGTAACAATGAGCAGTTCTTC. Its protein is CAWRAGTSGNNEQFF.

The CDR3 reads CASSQMGSSYNSPLHF. CDR3 nucleotide sequence: TGTGCCAGCAGCCAAATGGGCAGCTCCTATAATTCACCCCTCCACTTT. V gene TRBV14 combines with J gene TRBJ1-6; D unresolved. Looked up from germline, CDR1 is SGHDN and CDR2 is FVKESK. The CDR3 is made up of 16 amino acids. Deletions cut 2 bases from V and 0 bases from J, with 8 bases between.

This sequence joins TRBV7-2 and TRBJ1-1, with D tentatively TRBD1 (6 bases). CDR3 length equals 14 residues. Deletions cut 5 bases from V and 4 bases from J, with 14 bases between. Germline CDR1 is SGHTA and CDR2 is FQGNSA. CDR3 nucleotides: TGTGCCAGCAGCCTAGGGCGGGGGGCCACTGAAGCTTTCTTT. Encoded protein: CASSLGRGATEAFF.

The chain employs TRBV5-4 and TRBJ1-3; D might be TRBD1 (5 bases). The CDR3 loop spans 14 amino acids. Between the trimmed V and J ends, which lost 0 bases and 2 bases, there was a span of 6 bases. Germline loops: CDR1 SGHNT, CDR2 YYREEE (reference sequence). CDR3 bases: TGTGCCAGCAGCTTGGGGACAACTGGAAACACCATATATTTT. Translation gives CASSLGTTGNTIYF.

This chain links TRBV21-1 with TRBJ2-7; the table assigns TRBD1, which was not confirmed against the DNA. TRBV21-1 is a recognized pseudogene. CDR3 length: 16 amino acids. This CDR3 is CASSKGRTGGFYEQYF. The DNA of the CDR3 is TGTGCCAGCAGCAAAGGAAGGACAGGGGGCTTCTACGAGCAGTACTTC.

The V gene is TRBV27, the J gene TRBJ1-2; D gene ambiguous. CDR3 length: 15 residues. The germline V and J ends were trimmed by 5 bases and 3 bases, with 16 bases remaining between them. CDR1 is MNHEY and CDR2 is SMNVEV in the germline V gene (reference sequence). The CDR3 coding sequence is TGTGCCAGCAGTCCGGCCGAGGGAGTTGACTATGGCTACACCTTC. This encodes CASSPAEGVDYGYTF.

Here the CDR3 DNA reads TGTGCCATCAGTGAGTCGACGCGAGACGAGCAGTACTTC. It encodes CAISESTRDEQYF. The V and J genes are TRBV10-3 and TRBJ2-7, with D hard to call. V was shortened by 0 bases and J by 5 bases, with 8 bases between the two germline ends. The length of the CDR3 is 13 residues. Looked up from germline, CDR1 is ENHRY and CDR2 is SYGVKD.

The chain is built from TRBV6-1 and TRBJ2-5, with D unresolved. Deletions cut 1 base from V and 5 bases from J, with 11 bases between. This CDR3 comprises 14 residues. Germline V gene data show CDR1 as MNHNS and CDR2 as SASEGT. CDR3: CASSEVGVLETQYF. The CDR3 DNA follows: TGTGCCAGCAGTGAAGTAGGCGTATTGGAGACCCAGTACTTC.

This chain links TRBV9 with TRBJ1-1; D call uncertain. Germline V CDR1 and CDR2: SGDLS, YYNGEE. The V gene lost 5 bases and the J gene lost 6 bases, with 14 bases spanning the gap. The CDR3 totals 13 residues. CDR3 in DNA: TGTGCCAGCAGTCGGACTTCTGGGTCTGAAGCTTTCTTT. This sequence encodes CASSRTSGSEAFF. Drawing the rest from reference TRBV9 and TRBJ1-1, the complete variable domain is DSGVTQTPKHLITATGQRVTLRCSPRSGDLSVYWYQQSLDQGLQFLIQYYNGEERAKGNILERFSAQQFPDLHSELNLSSLELGDSALYFCASSRTSGSEAFFGQGTRLTVV.

The genes are TRBV9 and TRBJ1-2; no clear D. Germline lookup yields CDR1 SGDLS and CDR2 YYNGEE. Trimming removed 0 bases from V and 4 bases from J, with 13 bases in between. This CDR3 region has 15 residues. CDR3 residues: CASSVDSGFGYGYTF. CDR3 nucleotide sequence: TGTGCCAGCAGCGTAGATTCGGGGTTCGGCTATGGCTACACCTTC. The entire variable domain, with the rest obtained from reference TRBV9 and TRBJ1-2, is as follows: DSGVTQTPKHLITATGQRVTLRCSPRSGDLSVYWYQQSLDQGLQFLIQYYNGEERAKGNILERFSAQQFPDLHSELNLSSLELGDSALYFCASSVDSGFGYGYTFGSGTRLTVV.

The rearrangement uses TRBV18 and TRBJ1-1; D is uncertain. V shed 5 bases and J shed 0 bases, with 4 bases lying between them. The CDR3 runs 12 residues. CDR1 is KGHSH and CDR2 is LQKENI in the germline V gene. The chain's CDR3 is CASSVLNTEAFF. CDR3 DNA sequence: TGTGCCAGCTCAGTTCTGAACACTGAAGCTTTCTTT.

This chain uses TRBV21-1 with TRBJ2-5; whether TRBD2, the table's D call, matches the DNA was not checked. TRBV21-1 is tagged as a pseudogene. The CDR3 has 18 residues. The CDR3 region has the DNA TGTGCCAGCAGCAAAGGGAGGAGGGTGGTGGTAATCCAAGAGACCCAGTACTTC. Protein product: CASSKGRRVVVIQETQYF.

A single count supports this clone. The genes are TRBV6-1 and TRBJ1-4; 7 bases agree with TRBD1. With V trimmed by 3 bases and J by 7 bases, 5 bases remained unmatched. This CDR3 spans 14 amino acids. Per the germline V gene, CDR1 is MNHNS and CDR2 is SASEGT. The CDR3 coding sequence is TGTGCCAGCAGTGATCCTGGACAGGCTGAAAAACTGTTTTTT. Encoded protein: CASSDPGQAEKLFF.